A single sample gave rise to the 30 T cell receptor beta chains below, sequenced in a study of T cells in Graves' hyperthyroidism and ophthalmopathy. Researchers amplified the TCR beta CDR3 regions from RNA transcripts. Carried out on the TCR CDR3, a first-round RT-PCR used the HTBI primer set. TCRdb fed the multiplex PCR reads into MiXCR, producing one record per CDR3 protein. The sample contains some 770,000 distinct CDR3 sequences, about a sixth of which appear only once. The sequenced sample was blood. The receptors derive from a man younger than 30 with Graves' hyperthyroidism.

Many counts were recorded for this clonotype. The chain is built from TRBV7-9 and TRBJ2-7; 8 bases agree with TRBD2. The J segment lost 5 bases and the V segment lost 11 bases, leaving 11 bases of the junction unmatched. Germline V gives CDR1 SEHNR, CDR2 FQNEAQ (reference sequence). The CDR3 length is 13 residues. The CDR3 sequence: CASAGTRANEQYF. CDR3 coding DNA: TGTGCCTCAGCCGGGACTAGGGCTAACGAGCAGTACTTC.

In its sample, this clonotype was seen many times. This chain links TRBV7-3 with TRBJ2-2, with 7 bases that match TRBD1. The CDR3 consists of 14 residues. The ends lost 4 bases at V and 7 bases at J; junction bases unmatched: 6. Germline CDR1 is SGHTA and CDR2 is FQGTGA. In nucleotides, the CDR3 is TGTGCCAGCAGCTCCGACAGGGTTGGCGGGGAGCTGTTTTTT. Its translation is CASSSDRVGGELFF.

This clonotype was picked up a small number of times. The chain carries TRBV18 and TRBJ1-1; no clear D gene. This CDR3 comprises 13 residues. The germline CDR1 and CDR2 sequences are KGHSH and LQKENI. V lost 2 bases and J lost 4, with 8 bases in between. The CDR3 protein is CASSPGEGTEAFF. The DNA for the CDR3 is TGTGCCAGCTCACCAGGTGAGGGCACTGAAGCTTTCTTT.

This clonotype has just a few counts. This chain uses TRBV5-8 with TRBJ1-3; 9 bases line up with TRBD1. Germline V gene lookup returns CDR1 SGHTS and CDR2 YDEGEE. Unmatched junction bases numbered 4, after V lost 2 bases and J lost 7 bases. The CDR3 totals 14 residues. For the CDR3, the DNA is TGTGCCAGCAGCTTCAGGACAGGGGCGAACACCATATATTTT. Translation gives CASSFRTGANTIYF.

This clonotype has a count of ten or more. CDR3: CAWQRGTNEKLFF. CDR3 sequence (DNA): TGTGCCTGGCAGCGAGGCACTAATGAAAAACTGTTTTTT. The genes are TRBV30 and TRBJ1-4; no firm D call. Between the trimmed V and J ends, which lost 5 bases and 2 bases, there was a span of 9 bases. Germline loops: CDR1 GTSNPN, CDR2 SVGIG (reference sequence). This CDR3 contains 13 residues.

This clonotype was seen a few times. In DNA, the CDR3 is TGTGCCAGCAGCGTCCGGGACAGGGCAACAGATACGCAGTATTTT. Its protein product is CASSVRDRATDTQYF. The genes are TRBV9 and TRBJ2-3; 9 nucleotides agree with TRBD1. J gave up 3 bases and V 2 bases, and 4 bases lay outside the gene matches. Germline V CDR1 and CDR2: SGDLS, YYNGEE. The CDR3 consists of 15 residues.

The sample holds a few counts of this clonotype. The V gene is TRBV12-3 or TRBV12-4, the J gene TRBJ1-4; D uncertain. V was cut by 5 bases and J by 4 bases, with 11 bases left in between. This CDR3 is built from 14 residues. The CDR3 loop is CASSSRGGNEKLFF. The CDR3 nucleotides are TGTGCCAGCAGTAGCCGAGGCGGTAATGAAAAACTGTTTTTT.

The J gene is TRBJ2-7, the V gene TRBV24-1; unclear D gene. Germline V gives CDR1 KGHDR, CDR2 SFDVKD. Trimming took off 4 bases at V and 6 bases at J, with 9 bases between the two ends. The CDR3 runs 12 residues. For the CDR3, the DNA is TGTGCCACCAGTGACCTGAACGGCGAGCAGTACTTC. Amino acids: CATSDLNGEQYF.

This clonotype came up a few times. The chain couples TRBV6-1 to TRBJ2-4; no clear D. CDR1 is MNHNS, CDR2 SASEGT, per germline. V was clipped by 8 bases and J by 1 base, with 12 bases between them. The CDR3 totals 14 residues. The CDR3 is CASQNRAAKNIQYF. In DNA, the CDR3 is TGTGCCAGCCAAAACCGGGCGGCCAAAAACATTCAGTACTTC.

The chain is built from TRBV20-1 and TRBJ2-3, with a tentative D call TRBD2 (5 bases). V was clipped by 8 bases and J by 9 bases, with 12 bases between them. Germline V gene lookup returns CDR1 DFQATT and CDR2 SNEGSKA (reference sequence). This CDR3 is built from 10 residues. The CDR3 spells CSFLGGTQYF. DNA for the CDR3: TGCAGTTTCCTCGGAGGAACGCAGTATTTT.

This clonotype appeared a few times. Here the CDR3 DNA reads TGTGCCAGTAGTACAGGGACAGGGGGACAGCCCCAGCATTTT. As protein: CASSTGTGGQPQHF. The chain is built from TRBV19 and TRBJ1-5; 11 bases match TRBD1. With 4 bases clipped from V and 7 bases from J, the junction kept 3 bases outside the gene matches. The CDR3 covers 14 residues. CDR1 LNHDA and CDR2 SQIVND come from the germline V gene (reference sequence).

At least ten counts were recorded for this clonotype. The chain joins TRBV2 to TRBJ2-3, with D possibly being TRBD2 (5 bases). The V gene's germline CDR1 is SNHLY and CDR2 FYNNEI. CDR3 size: 14 residues. Trimming shortened V by 7 bases and J by 2 bases, and 13 bases separated the two germline ends. Here the CDR3 reads CASTRAATTDTQYF. In DNA, the CDR3 is TGTGCCAGCACCCGAGCGGCTACCACAGATACGCAGTATTTT.

To note about this clonotype: A much larger clone lies one base from this, so it may be a read error. The chain employs TRBV14 and TRBJ1-5; 10 nucleotides align to TRBD1. Germline CDR1 and CDR2: SGHDN and FVKESK. Germline trimming cut 3 bases from V and 2 bases from J; bases unmatched to any gene: 1. The CDR3 has 15 residues. The CDR3 sequence is CASSQTGGRNQPQHF. The CDR3 nucleotides read TGTGCCAGCAGCCAGACAGGGGGCCGCAATCAGCCCCAGCATTTT.

This chain links TRBV3-1 with TRBJ2-7; tentatively, D is TRBD2 (6 bases). Trimming took 5 bases from V and 2 from J, leaving 19 bases between them. The CDR3 has 16 residues. Germline values: CDR1 LGHDT, CDR2 YNNKEL (reference sequence). DNA for the CDR3: TGTGCCAGCAGCTACAATCTAGCGACCTCAGCCTACGAGCAGTACTTC. Its protein product is CASSYNLATSAYEQYF.

This clonotype was picked up a small number of times. CDR3 sequence: CAKNHQPQHF. CDR3 in DNA: TGTGCCAAGAACCATCAGCCCCAGCATTTT. The chain recombines TRBV24-1 with TRBJ1-5; D not certain. The CDR3 extends over 10 amino acids. The V end was cut by 11 bases, the J end by 5 bases, with 6 bases between. Per germline, CDR1 KGHDR and CDR2 SFDVKD.

The V call is TRBV25-1, the J call TRBJ2-3; no definite D call. The CDR3 sequence is 15 residues long. The germline gives CDR1 MGHDK, CDR2 SYGVNS. Trimming stripped 1 base from V and 0 bases from J, with 8 bases between. The CDR3 loop reads CASSESGYSTDTQYF. The CDR3 region has the DNA TGTGCCAGCAGTGAATCAGGCTATAGCACAGATACGCAGTATTTT.

The J gene is TRBJ2-1, the V gene TRBV7-9; D is unclear. This CDR3 region has 15 residues. The V end lost 1 base, the J end lost 7 bases, and 14 bases lay between the germline ends. CDR1 SEHNR and CDR2 FQNEAQ come from the germline V gene (reference sequence). CDR3 loop: CASSLGGPRGNEQFF. For the CDR3, the DNA is TGTGCCAGCAGCTTAGGGGGTCCTAGAGGAAATGAGCAGTTCTTC.

This clonotype was observed many times. The gene calls are TRBV12-3 or TRBV12-4 and TRBJ1-5; no clear D gene. CDR3 size: 14 residues. Between the trimmed V and J ends, which lost 6 bases and 3 bases, there was a span of 12 bases. CDR3 nucleotides: TGTGCCAGCAGCCCTTGGGTTGACAATCAGCCCCAGCATTTT. Its protein is CASSPWVDNQPQHF.

This clonotype was detected many times. V usage is TRBV5-1 and J usage is TRBJ2-5; D is possibly TRBD1 (6 bases). Germline CDR1 SGHRS, CDR2 YFSETQ. The CDR3 is made up of 14 amino acids. Deletions cut 0 bases from V and 3 bases from J, with 9 bases between. The CDR3 DNA is TGCGCCAGCAGCTTGGCCCACAGGGAAGAGACCCAGTACTTC. Translated, it gives CASSLAHREETQYF.

This clonotype was observed a few times. The V and J genes are TRBV5-6 and TRBJ1-5; possible D gene TRBD1, 6 bases. In germline, CDR1 is SGHDT, CDR2 YYEEEE. This CDR3 has 15 residues. Trimming shortened V by 4 bases and J by 5 bases, and 16 bases separated the two germline ends. The DNA of the CDR3 is TGTGCCAGCAGCCTCACAGGGCACACCTATCAGCCCCAGCATTTT. Translated, it gives CASSLTGHTYQPQHF.

This clonotype occurred many times. V usage is TRBV11-2 and J usage is TRBJ2-1, with D perhaps matching TRBD2 (6 bases). CDR1 SGHAT and CDR2 FQNNGV come from the germline V gene. V lost 3 bases and J lost 6, with 15 bases in between. This CDR3 spans 15 amino acids. Written as DNA, the CDR3 is TGTGCCAGCAGCTTGGGGACTTTCGACGTCAATGAGCAGTTCTTC. Translated: CASSLGTFDVNEQFF.

In regard to this clonotype: Germline is not matched at one junction end, which may reflect a read error. This chain links TRBV6-4 with TRBJ1-1; 7 positions match TRBD1. Germline V lookup: CDR1 MRHNA, CDR2 SNTAGT. The CDR3 is 17 amino acids. DNA of the CDR3: TGTGCCAGCAGTTACTCGGTCCCAGGGGGGCTGAACACTGAAGCTTTCTTT. Protein product: CASSYSVPGGLNTEAFF.

This clonotype has a count of ten or more. The chain combines TRBV28 with TRBJ1-3; tentatively, D is TRBD1 (6 bases). V was clipped by 7 bases and J by 4 bases, with 17 bases between them. CDR3 length equals 15 residues. Germline CDR1 MDHEN, CDR2 SYDVKM. This CDR3 reads CASITGRYRGNTIYF. CDR3 bases: TGTGCCAGCATCACAGGGAGGTACCGGGGAAACACCATATATTTT.

This clonotype turned up a few times. This rearrangement joins TRBV9 to TRBJ1-3, with D uncertain. Germline-derived CDR1 and CDR2 are SGDLS and YYNGEE. This CDR3 region has 16 residues. V lost 0 bases to trimming and J lost 0 bases, with 10 bases between them. CDR3: CASSVDMAHSGNTIYF. The CDR3 coding sequence is TGTGCCAGCAGCGTAGACATGGCGCACTCTGGAAACACCATATATTTT.

The genes are TRBV6-2 or TRBV6-3 and TRBJ2-1; 7 bases map to TRBD2. Germline values: CDR1 MNHEY, CDR2 SVGEGT. The V gene end was trimmed by 7 bases and the J gene end by 4 bases; junction bases not matched to a gene: 7. This CDR3 is 14 amino acids long. The CDR3, as DNA: TGTGCCAGCACCCAAAGCGGGATGTACAATGAGCAGTTCTTC. This gives the protein CASTQSGMYNEQFF.

Many counts were recorded for this clonotype. This chain connects TRBV7-9 to TRBJ2-7, with a possible D match to TRBD1 (5 bases). There are 14 residues in the CDR3. Germline V gene lookup returns CDR1 SEHNR and CDR2 FQNEAQ (reference sequence). V shed 3 bases and J shed 0 bases, with 9 bases lying between them. The chain's CDR3 is CASSFSDSSYEQYF. As DNA, the CDR3 is TGTGCCAGCAGCTTTTCCGACAGCTCCTACGAGCAGTACTTC.

This clonotype was seen ten or more times. This chain connects TRBV7-8 to TRBJ2-5, with 7 positions matching TRBD2. In germline, CDR1 is SGHVS, CDR2 FQNEAQ. V lost 1 base, J lost 5 bases, and 7 bases stayed unmatched. This CDR3 has 15 amino acids. This chain's CDR3 is CASSLGGGLRETQYF. CDR3 nucleotide sequence: TGTGCCAGCAGCTTAGGGGGGGGACTAAGGGAGACCCAGTACTTC.

This clonotype was detected only a few times. This chain joins TRBV6-1 and TRBJ1-2; TRBD1 aligns across 9 bases. Germline CDR1 is MNHNS and CDR2 is SASEGT. J gave up 8 bases and V 6 bases, and 4 bases lay outside the gene matches. This CDR3 spans 12 amino acids. The CDR3 is CASRRTGGGYTF. DNA for the CDR3: TGTGCCAGCAGAAGAACAGGGGGCGGCTACACCTTC.

This clonotype was recorded a few times. The V gene is TRBV2, the J gene TRBJ1-4; 8 nucleotides match TRBD1. The CDR3 runs to 12 residues. The V segment lost 8 bases and the J segment 10 bases; nucleotides outside the gene matches: 6. The germline V gene encodes CDR1 SNHLY and CDR2 FYNNEI. CDR3 DNA: TGTGCCAGCCACGGACAGGGCGGAAAACTGTTTTTT. It specifies CASHGQGGKLFF.

This clonotype appeared a few times. The chain employs TRBV9 and TRBJ1-2, with 9 nucleotides matching TRBD1. J gave up 8 bases and V 4 bases, and 15 bases lay outside the gene matches. The CDR3 sequence is 16 residues long. The germline CDR1 and CDR2 sequences are SGDLS and YYNGEE. CDR3 in amino acids: CASSPPGTGPFGGYTF. CDR3 DNA: TGTGCCAGCAGCCCTCCTGGGACAGGGCCTTTCGGGGGCTACACCTTC.